This T cell receptor beta chain is from a study of control samples from healthy donors and cancer patients. This clone occurred once. This CDR3 comprises 13 residues. Trimming stripped 8 bases from V and 0 bases from J, with 8 bases between. Germline values: CDR1 SEHNR, CDR2 FQNEAQ (reference sequence). Some clones are missing from TCRdb's copy, which holds only in-frame ones; the method was immunoSEQ multiplex PCR. This sample has fewer than 85,000 clones, with 75% to 95% found just once. This rearrangement joins TRBV7-9 to TRBJ1-3, with D perhaps TRBD1 (5 bases). Material: blood. The TCR comes from a man under 40 in good health. CDR3 protein: CASRGGSGNTIYF. In nucleotides, the CDR3 is TGTGCCAGCCGGGGGGGCTCTGGAAACACCATATATTTT. Filled out from reference TRBV7-9 and TRBJ1-3, the complete variable domain reads DTGVSQNPRHKITKRGQNVTFRCDPISEHNRLYWYRQTLGQGPEFLTYFQNEAQLEKSRLLSDRFSAERPKGSFSTLEIQRTEQGDSAMYLCASRGGSGNTIYFGEGSWLTVV.